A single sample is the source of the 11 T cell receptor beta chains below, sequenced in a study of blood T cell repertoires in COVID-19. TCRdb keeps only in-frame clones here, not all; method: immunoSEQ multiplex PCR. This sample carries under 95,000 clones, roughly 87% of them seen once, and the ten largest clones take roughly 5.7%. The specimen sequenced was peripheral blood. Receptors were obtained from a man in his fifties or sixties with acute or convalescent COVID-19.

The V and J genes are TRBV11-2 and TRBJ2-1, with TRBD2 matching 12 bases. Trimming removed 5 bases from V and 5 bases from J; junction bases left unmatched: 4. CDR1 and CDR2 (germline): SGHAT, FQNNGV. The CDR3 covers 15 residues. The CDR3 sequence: CASSVTSGGNNEQFF. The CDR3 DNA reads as TGTGCCAGCAGCGTCACTAGCGGGGGGAACAATGAGCAGTTCTTC.

The CDR3 region has the DNA TGCGCCAGCAGCTTGGGGGGGACAGTTTCCTCTGGAAACACCATATATTTT. It specifies CASSLGGTVSSGNTIYF. This chain connects TRBV5-1 to TRBJ1-3, with 7 bases aligning to TRBD1. Germline CDR1 SGHRS, CDR2 YFSETQ. This CDR3 is built from 17 residues. Trimming at V came to 0 bases and at J to 0 bases, leaving 6 bases not matched to a gene.

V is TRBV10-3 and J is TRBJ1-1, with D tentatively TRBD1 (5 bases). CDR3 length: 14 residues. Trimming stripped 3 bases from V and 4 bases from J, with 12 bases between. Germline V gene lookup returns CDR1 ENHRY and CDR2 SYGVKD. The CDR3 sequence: CAISDKGIGTEAFF. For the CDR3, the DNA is TGTGCCATCAGTGATAAGGGGATCGGCACTGAAGCTTTCTTT.

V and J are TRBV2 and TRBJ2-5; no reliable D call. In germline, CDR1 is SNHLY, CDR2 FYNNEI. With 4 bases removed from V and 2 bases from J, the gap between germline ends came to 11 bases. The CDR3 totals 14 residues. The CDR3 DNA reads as TGTGCCAGCAGTGGACTGAGTAGACAAGAGACCCAGTACTTC. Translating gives CASSGLSRQETQYF.

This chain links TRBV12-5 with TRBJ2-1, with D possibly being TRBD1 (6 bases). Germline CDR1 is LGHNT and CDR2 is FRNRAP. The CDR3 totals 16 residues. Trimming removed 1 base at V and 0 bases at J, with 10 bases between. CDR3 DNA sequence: TGTGCTAGTGGTTTGGGACAGGTGAGCTCCTACAATGAGCAGTTCTTC. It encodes CASGLGQVSSYNEQFF. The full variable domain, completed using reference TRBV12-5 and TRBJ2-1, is DARVTQTPRHKVTEMGQEVTMRCQPILGHNTVFWYRQTMMQGLELLAYFRNRAPLDDSGMPKDRFSAEMPDATLATLKIQPSEPRDSAVYFCASGLGQVSSYNEQFFGPGTRLTVL.

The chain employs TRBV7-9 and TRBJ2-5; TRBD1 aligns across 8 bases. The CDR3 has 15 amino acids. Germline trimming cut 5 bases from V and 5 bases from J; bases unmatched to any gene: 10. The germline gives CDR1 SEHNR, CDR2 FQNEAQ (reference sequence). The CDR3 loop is CASSLGTGPRETQYF. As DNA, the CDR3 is TGTGCCAGCAGCCTGGGGACAGGACCGAGGGAGACCCAGTACTTC.

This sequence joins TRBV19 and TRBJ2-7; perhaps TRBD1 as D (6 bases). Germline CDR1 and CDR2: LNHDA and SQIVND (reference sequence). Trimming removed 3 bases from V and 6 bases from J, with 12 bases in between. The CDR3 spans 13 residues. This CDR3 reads CASSIGTSLEQYF. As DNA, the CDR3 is TGTGCCAGTAGTATCGGGACATCCCTCGAGCAGTACTTC. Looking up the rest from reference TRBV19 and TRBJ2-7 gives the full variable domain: DGGITQSPKYLFRKEGQNVTLSCEQNLNHDAMYWYRQDPGQGLRLIYYSQIVNDFQKGDIAEGYSVSREKKESFPLTVTSAQKNPTAFYLCASSIGTSLEQYFGPGTRLTVT.

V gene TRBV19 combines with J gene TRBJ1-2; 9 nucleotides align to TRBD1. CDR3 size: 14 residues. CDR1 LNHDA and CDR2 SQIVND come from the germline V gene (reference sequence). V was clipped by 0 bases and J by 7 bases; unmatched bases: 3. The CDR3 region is CASSIEGQGLGYTF. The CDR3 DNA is TGTGCCAGTAGTATAGAGGGACAGGGTCTTGGCTACACCTTC.

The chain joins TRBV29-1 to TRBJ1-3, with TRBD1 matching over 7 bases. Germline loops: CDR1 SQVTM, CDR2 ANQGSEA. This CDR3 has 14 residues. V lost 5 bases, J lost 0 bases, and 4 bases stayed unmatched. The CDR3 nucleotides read TGCAGCGTTCCGGACAGGAGCTCTGGAAACACCATATATTTT. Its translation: CSVPDRSSGNTIYF.

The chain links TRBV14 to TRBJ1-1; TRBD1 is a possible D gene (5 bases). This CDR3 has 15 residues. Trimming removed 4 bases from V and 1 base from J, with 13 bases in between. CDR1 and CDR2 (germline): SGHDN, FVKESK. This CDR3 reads CASSRGTFTNTEAFF. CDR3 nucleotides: TGTGCCAGCAGCCGGGGGACTTTCACGAACACTGAAGCTTTCTTT.

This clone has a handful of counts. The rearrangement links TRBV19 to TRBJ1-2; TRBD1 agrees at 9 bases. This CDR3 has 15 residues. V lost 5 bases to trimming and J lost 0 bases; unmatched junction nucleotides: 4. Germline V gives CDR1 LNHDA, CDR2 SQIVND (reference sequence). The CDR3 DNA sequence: TGTGCCAGTAGTCCTGGACAGGGGTCTAACTATGGCTACACCTTC. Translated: CASSPGQGSNYGYTF. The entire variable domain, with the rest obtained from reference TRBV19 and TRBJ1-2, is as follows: DGGITQSPKYLFRKEGQNVTLSCEQNLNHDAMYWYRQDPGQGLRLIYYSQIVNDFQKGDIAEGYSVSREKKESFPLTVTSAQKNPTAFYLCASSPGQGSNYGYTFGSGTRLTVV.